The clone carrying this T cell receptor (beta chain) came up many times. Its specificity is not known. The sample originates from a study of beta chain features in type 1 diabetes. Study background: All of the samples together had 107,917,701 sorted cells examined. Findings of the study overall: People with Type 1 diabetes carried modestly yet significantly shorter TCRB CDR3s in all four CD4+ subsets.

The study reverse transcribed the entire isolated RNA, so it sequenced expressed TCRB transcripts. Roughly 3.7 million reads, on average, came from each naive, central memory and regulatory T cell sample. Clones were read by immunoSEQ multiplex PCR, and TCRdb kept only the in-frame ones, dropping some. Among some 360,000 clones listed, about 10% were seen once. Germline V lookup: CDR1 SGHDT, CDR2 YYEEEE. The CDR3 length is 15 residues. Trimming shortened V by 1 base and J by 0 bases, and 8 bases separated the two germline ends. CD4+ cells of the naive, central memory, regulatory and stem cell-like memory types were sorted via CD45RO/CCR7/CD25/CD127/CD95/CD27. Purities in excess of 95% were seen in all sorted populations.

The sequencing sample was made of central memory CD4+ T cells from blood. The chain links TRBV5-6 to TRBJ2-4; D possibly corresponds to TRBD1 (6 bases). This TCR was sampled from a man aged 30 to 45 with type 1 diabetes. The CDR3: CASSLLGGAKNIQYF. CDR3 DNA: TGTGCCAGCAGCTTGCTAGGGGGAGCCAAAAACATTCAGTACTTC.